These 2 T cell receptor beta chains originate from one sample sequenced in a study of T-cell memory formation after mild COVID-19. TCRdb itself ran the 5' RACE reads through MiXCR, one entry per CDR3 protein. The sample yields some 330,000 distinct CDR3 sequences, around 20% seen once. Input material: PBMCs or a T cell subset sorted from them (not recorded which). These receptors all come from an adult woman who had mild COVID-19 (a few samples of this study predate the infection). Cell type and time point are not known.

This clonotype was seen many times. This rearrangement joins TRBV30 to TRBJ2-3; TRBD2 might be the D (6 bases). CDR3 length equals 14 residues. Germline CDR1 GTSNPN, CDR2 SVGIG (reference sequence). V shed 4 bases and J shed 6 bases, with 17 bases lying between them. The CDR3 sequence is CAWKVGGGMDTQYF. The DNA of the CDR3 is TGTGCCTGGAAGGTGGGTGGCGGGATGGATACGCAGTATTTT.

About this clonotype itself: The CDR3 ends on some other residue instead of the conserved phenylalanine or tryptophan, so this is likely a read error. This chain joins TRBV7-9 and TRBJ2-1; D is possibly TRBD2 (7 bases). This CDR3 has 14 residues. CDR1 SEHNR and CDR2 FQNEAQ come from the germline V gene (reference sequence). Trimming removed 5 bases from V and 5 bases from J, with 13 bases in between. In nucleotides, the CDR3 is TGTGCCAGCAGCGCCGCGGGGGCGCACAATGAGCAGTTCGTC. Encoded protein: CASSAAGAHNEQFV.